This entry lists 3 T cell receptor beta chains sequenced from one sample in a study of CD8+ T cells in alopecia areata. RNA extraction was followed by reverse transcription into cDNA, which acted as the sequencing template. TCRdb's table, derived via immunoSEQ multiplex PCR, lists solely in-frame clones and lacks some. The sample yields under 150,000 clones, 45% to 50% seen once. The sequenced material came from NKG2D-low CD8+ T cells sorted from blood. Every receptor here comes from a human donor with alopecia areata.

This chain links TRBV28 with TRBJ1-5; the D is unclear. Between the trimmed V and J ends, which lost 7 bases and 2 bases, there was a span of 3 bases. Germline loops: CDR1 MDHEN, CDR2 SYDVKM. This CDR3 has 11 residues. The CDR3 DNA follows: TGTGCCAGCACAGGCAATCAGCCCCAGCATTTT. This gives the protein CASTGNQPQHF.

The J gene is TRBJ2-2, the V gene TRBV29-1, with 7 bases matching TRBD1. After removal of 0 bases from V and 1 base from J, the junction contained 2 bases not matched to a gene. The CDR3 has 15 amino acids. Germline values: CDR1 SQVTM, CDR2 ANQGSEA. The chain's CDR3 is CSVEDQGVNTGELFF. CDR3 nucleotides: TGCAGCGTTGAAGATCAGGGGGTGAACACCGGGGAGCTGTTTTTT.

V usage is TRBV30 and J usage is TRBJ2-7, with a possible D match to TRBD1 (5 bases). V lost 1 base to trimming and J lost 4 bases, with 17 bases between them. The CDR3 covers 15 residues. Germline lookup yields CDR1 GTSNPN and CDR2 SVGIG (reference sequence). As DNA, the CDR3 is TGTGCCTGGAGTGATCCGTGGGCAGGGATGTACGAGCAGTACTTC. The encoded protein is CAWSDPWAGMYEQYF.